Listed here is a single T cell receptor beta chain. As yet, its antigen is unknown. The sample is drawn from a study of T cell responses to AZD1222 COVID-19 vaccine. The table came from immunoSEQ multiplex PCR; TCRdb's copy has only in-frame clones and leaves some out. The table shows about 140,000 clones, with approximately 95% occurring only once. Regarding the study as a whole: As reported, nearly half of all spike-specific TCRs target variant regions that are unmutated.

The sample in question was peripheral blood, obtained 28 days after the second AZD1222 dose. The TCR comes from an adult who received the AZD1222 COVID-19 vaccine.

The CDR3 DNA reads TGTGCCAGCAGCCAAGAGGACAGGGTCACAGATACGCAGTATTTT. This codes for CASSQEDRVTDTQYF. This chain uses TRBV4-2 with TRBJ2-3; TRBD1 matches 8 bases. Germline trimming cut 0 bases from V and 2 bases from J; bases unmatched to any gene: 1. CDR1 is LGHNA and CDR2 is YNFKEQ in the germline V gene. CDR3 size: 15 residues.